Sequencing of this T cell receptor (beta chain) was carried out in a study of control samples from healthy donors and cancer patients. Germline V gene sequence: CDR1 MDHEN, CDR2 SYDVKM. V dropped 5 bases and J dropped 4 bases, with 15 bases sitting between them. This CDR3 has 15 amino acids. TCRdb's copy holds only in-frame clones and misses some; the assay was immunoSEQ multiplex PCR. The data show 100,000 to 150,000 clones, 87% seen once. The gene calls are TRBV28 and TRBJ1-3, with D perhaps TRBD1 (6 bases). Sequenced input: blood. This TCR derives from a man between 18 and 29 years old in good health. CDR3 amino acids: CASSAQGSRGNTIYF. Written as DNA, the CDR3 is TGTGCCAGCAGTGCACAGGGATCGAGAGGAAACACCATATATTTT.